The next 15 T cell receptor beta chains were all read from a single sample in a study of T cells in women clearing cervical HPV infection. Only in-frame clones appear in the TCRdb table, and some are missing; sequencing was by immunoSEQ multiplex PCR. The sample table sets out some 33,000 clones. Input material: blood buffy coat. The receptors were sampled from a woman between 18 and 75 years old with a cervical HPV16 infection that either progressed to CIN3+ or cleared (not recorded which).

For this clone: The read comes to an end 3 residues before the CDR3 does, leaving the germline J gene to fill in the end. J is TRBJ2-4 and V is TRBV7-6; a weak D match, TRBD2 (5 bases). V was clipped by 5 bases and J by 9 bases, with 14 bases between them. The CDR3 runs 13 residues. Germline-derived CDR1 and CDR2 are SGHVS and FNYEAQ. The chain's CDR3 is CASSRERFSIQYF. Partial CDR3 DNA: TGTGCCAGCAGCCGAGAGCGGTTTAGCATT.

This clone is classed as medium-sized by frequency. The sequence runs out 3 residues before the end of the CDR3; the remainder is reconstructed from the germline J gene. The chain recombines TRBV19 with TRBJ1-2, with 10 bases lining up with TRBD1. CDR1 is LNHDA and CDR2 is SQIVND in the germline V gene (reference sequence). V gave up 10 bases and J gave up 4 bases; unmatched junction bases: 6. This CDR3 spans 13 amino acids. The part of the CDR3 DNA that was read is TGTGCCACCAGGGACAGGGGAGGCTATGGC. Translated: CATRDRGGYG. In full, the CDR3 reads CATRDRGGYGYTF.

With regard to this clone: From the germline J gene comes the end of the CDR3, since the read stops 3 residues before it. This chain joins TRBV14 and TRBJ1-1; 8 positions match TRBD1. CDR1 SGHDN and CDR2 FVKESK come from the germline V gene. CDR3 length: 16 amino acids. The trim removed 3 bases at V and 4 bases at J, leaving 10 bases unmatched. The CDR3 DNA, read in part, is TGTGCCAGCAGCCAGAACCCACAGGGGGTTGGCACTGAA. It is translated as CASSQNPQGVGTE. The full CDR3 reads CASSQNPQGVGTEAFF.

Of note for this clone: With the read ending 3 residues before the CDR3 end, the germline J gene is used to fill in that end. The rearrangement links TRBV2 to TRBJ1-5; D unclear. This CDR3 has 13 residues. Germline assignment: CDR1 SNHLY and CDR2 FYNNEI. V lost 8 bases to trimming and J lost 5 bases, with 13 bases between them. CDR3 bases read: TGTGCCAGCGCGGGGTGGTGGGATCAGCCC. This translates into CASAGWWDQP. The whole CDR3 region reads CASAGWWDQPQHF.

Note on this clone: The CDR3 is cut off 3 residues early in the read; its end comes from the germline J gene. The chain combines TRBV7-2 with TRBJ1-5; 8 bases match TRBD1. The CDR3 contains 14 residues. Germline CDR1 reads SGHTA; CDR2 reads FQGNSA. V trimming: 5 bases; J trimming: 1 base; junction bases outside the gene matches: 1. The CDR3: CASSRTGSNQPQHF. Partial CDR3 DNA: TGTGCCAGCAGCCGGACAGGGAGCAATCAGCCC.

As regards this clone: The junction departs from germline at one end; a sequencing error may be responsible. The read stops 3 residues short of the end of the CDR3; the missing end is completed from the germline J gene. V usage is TRBV18 and J usage is TRBJ1-1; a weak D match, TRBD1 (6 bases). Germline loops: CDR1 KGHSH, CDR2 LQKENI. This CDR3 is 15 amino acids long. CDR3 bases read: TGTGCCAGCTTGCTGTCGGCAGGGGTGAATACTGAA. Translating it yields CASLLSAGVNTE. The entire CDR3 is CASLLSAGVNTEAFF.

About this clone: Read sequence stops 3 residues before the CDR3 end, and the germline J gene provides the missing end. The rearrangement joins TRBV11-3 to TRBJ1-1; 7 bases fit TRBD1. This CDR3 spans 15 amino acids. The germline V gene has CDR1 SGHNT and CDR2 YENEEA. The CDR3 loop is CASSLVPDREGRAFF. The sequenced part of the CDR3 DNA is TGTGCCAGCAGCTTAGTCCCAGACAGGGAGGGAAGA.

With respect to this clone: The read falls 3 residues short of the CDR3 end, and the missing part is taken from the germline J gene. The chain links TRBV5-6 to TRBJ1-4; 7 bases map to TRBD1. The CDR3 is made up of 14 amino acids. The germline gives CDR1 SGHDT, CDR2 YYEEEE. The J segment lost 4 bases and the V segment lost 3 bases, leaving 3 bases of the junction unmatched. The chain's CDR3 is CASSYRDSNEKLFF. CDR3 DNA (partial): TGTGCCAGCAGCTACCGGGACAGTAATGAAAAA.

A remark on this clone: The read falls 3 residues short of the CDR3 end, and the missing part is taken from the germline J gene. This chain uses TRBV7-2 with TRBJ1-2; TRBD1 agrees at 7 bases. This CDR3 has 14 residues. The V gene's germline CDR1 is SGHTA and CDR2 FQGNSA. The CDR3 sequence is CASSLVAGTDTYTF. CDR3 DNA (partial): TGTGCCAGCAGCTTAGTGGCGGGGACAGATACC.

As concerns this clone: The CDR3 is cut off 3 residues early in the read; its end comes from the germline J gene. The rearrangement uses TRBV19 and TRBJ1-4, with D unresolved. The CDR3 runs to 13 residues. CDR1 LNHDA and CDR2 SQIVND come from the germline V gene (reference sequence). Here the CDR3 reads CASSIWAVSPLFF. CDR3 DNA (partial): TGTGCCAGTAGTATATGGGCAGTCTCACCA.

In regard to this clone: Read coverage stops 3 residues before the CDR3 terminus; the germline J gene supplies the remainder. The chain employs TRBV20-1 and TRBJ2-7; 13 nucleotides align to TRBD2. CDR3 length: 14 amino acids. Germline values: CDR1 DFQATT, CDR2 SNEGSKA (reference sequence). Trimming took 4 bases from V and 4 from J; bases not matched to a gene: 4. CDR3 region: CSATPGLAGYEQYF. Incomplete CDR3 DNA: TGCAGTGCTACCCCGGGACTAGCGGGATACGAG.

In the case of this clone: The read gets to within 3 residues of the CDR3 end, and the germline J gene fills in the rest. The V gene is TRBV18, the J gene TRBJ2-2; TRBD2 matches 7 bases. The CDR3 totals 18 residues. Losses at the gene ends were 2 bases for V and 0 bases for J; bases not matched to a gene: 9. In germline, CDR1 is KGHSH, CDR2 LQKENI. The CDR3 here is CASSPEWRGSTNTGELFF. The CDR3 bases that were read are TGTGCCAGCTCACCAGAGTGGCGGGGGAGCACGAACACCGGGGAG.

Note on this clone: The read finishes 3 residues shy of the CDR3 end, and the germline J gene is used to complete it. The rearrangement joins TRBV18 to TRBJ1-3; no firm D call. V lost 2 bases and J 1 base, leaving 3 bases between the germline ends. Per germline, CDR1 KGHSH and CDR2 LQKENI. The CDR3 has 13 residues. Incomplete CDR3 DNA: TGTGCCAGCTCACCAGTATCTGGAAACACC. This encodes CASSPVSGNT. Given in full, the CDR3 is CASSPVSGNTIYF.

With respect to this clone: The observed sequence ends 3 residues before the CDR3 terminus, with the missing tail filled in from the germline J gene. This rearrangement joins TRBV5-6 to TRBJ2-5, with no clear D. V was trimmed by 0 bases and J by 0 bases, leaving 6 bases between them. From germline, CDR1 is SGHDT and CDR2 YYEEEE. The CDR3 loop spans 14 amino acids. The DNA read from the CDR3 is TGTGCCAGCAGCTTGGGGCTAGACCAAGAGACC. Translating gives CASSLGLDQET. The whole CDR3 protein is CASSLGLDQETQYF.

In the case of this clone: The read ends 3 residues early relative to the CDR3; the germline J gene fills the gap. The V and J genes are TRBV20-1 and TRBJ2-3; D might be TRBD1 (6 bases). CDR1 DFQATT and CDR2 SNEGSKA come from the germline V gene (reference sequence). This CDR3 spans 15 amino acids. Trimming pared 1 base from V and 5 bases from J, leaving 16 bases between. CDR3 DNA, as far as it was read: TGCAGTGCTAGAGTAGCAGGGGATATAATAGATACG. Protein sequence: CSARVAGDIIDT. The full CDR3 sequence reads CSARVAGDIIDTQYF.